This TCR beta chain was found in a study of metastatic and nonmetastatic thyroid tumors. With MiXCR, TCRdb reprocessed the PCR reads. Of some 19,000 clones listed, approximately 24% were seen once; the top ten hold 2.5% to 3.5%. All patients were treatment-naive before thyroid surgery. Germline loops: CDR1 DFQATT, CDR2 SNEGSKA (reference sequence). The V gene lost 0 bases and the J gene lost 0 bases, with 12 bases spanning the gap. This CDR3 has 15 amino acids. The rearrangement uses TRBV20-1 and TRBJ2-7; a possible D gene is TRBD1 (6 bases). This clonotype was obtained from a male donor with papillary thyroid cancer or a benign thyroid nodule (not recorded which). Some clones in this sample may be carry-over from other donors' samples. The sample comprised blood. Here the CDR3 reads CSARDSTDSSYEQYF. In nucleotides, the CDR3 is TGCAGTGCTAGAGATTCTACGGACAGCTCCTACGAGCAGTACTTC.